Listed here is a single T cell receptor (beta chain). Its antigen is unknown. Per-base quality was not reported, and no clone a single base away is much larger than it. The sample belongs to a study of blood T cell repertoires in COVID-19 (dated by TCRdb to the early 2020s). At the level of the whole study: Collaborator samples came from the United States, Italy and Spain and covered acute and convalescent phases of COVID-19. The material from the prospective study consisted of cDNA or gDNA derived from T cells, B-cell-depleted T cells, or PBMCs. The dataset comprised deeply sampled blood TCRbeta repertoires from subjects exposed to, actively infected with, or recovered from COVID-19. A freely available public database, intended as a resource for researchers studying the immune response to SARS-CoV-2, is where the repertoires were released. Samples came from the ongoing ImmuneRACE study (first 160 participants) plus 1,254 subjects from 6 global collaborators. Sample metadata almost always included a de-identified subject ID, COVID-19 status, age in years and sex. Where available, HLA class I and class II types were obtained from metadata supplied by the sample provider rather than from assay-based typing. The paper's findings and limits, for the study overall: The amount of clinical and demographic metadata varied by source and participant and was provided uncurated.

The CDR3 numbers 12 residues from cysteine through phenylalanine. The entry retains the CDR3 DNA only, 36 bases that are in frame from base 1. CDR1 is given as SNHLY and CDR2 as FYNNEI, both from the germline V gene. V sheds 5 bases and J sheds 6 bases, leaving 11 bases between their ends. TCRbeta CDR3 regions were amplified from genomic DNA using the immunoSEQ Assay, a bias-controlled multiplex PCR. Regarding the original processing steps: The number of nucleated cells in each sample was estimated from the amplification of reference gene primers within the assay. Sequence reads were collapsed and filtered to measure the absolute abundance of every unique TCRbeta CDR3 rearrangement. For each sample, productive Simpson clonality was calculated as the square root of Simpson's diversity index across productive rearrangements. Drawn from immuneACCESS, this table holds only the in-frame rearrangements with V and J called that TCRdb kept. Clones are partly lost; checked studies trace under half to an unresolved V gene and leave the rest unexplained. V and J calls and clone size are given by that table; D and trimming were obtained from the DNA. The table for this sample lists roughly 330,000 clones; 70% to 90% of them were counted only once. The biggest ten clones account for less than 6% of the sample.

Participants in the prospective study were aged about 18 to 100 years, lived in about two dozen United States geographic areas, and enrolled through a virtual design. Cohort assignment in the prospective study relied on participant-reported clinical history from a screening survey and a study questionnaire. Recovered participants in ImmuneRACE Cohort 3 were defined by two consecutive negative NP/OP PCR tests, clearance by a healthcare professional, or resolution of symptoms. In the prospective study, mobile phlebotomists collected whole blood, serum and a nasopharyngeal or oropharyngeal swab from each participant. Participants in the prospective study had the option to provide additional blood draws and questionnaires over a roughly 2-month period. Before DNA extraction, blood samples from the prospective study were shipped at room temperature or frozen.

The origin of this receptor is a woman aged 25 to 39 who had recovered from COVID-19. The rearrangement combines TRBV2 with TRBJ2-7, with TRBD1 tentatively as D gene (5 bases match). Source material: PBMCs or T cells enriched from blood (not recorded which). CDR3 region: CASSLDSSEQYF. The DNA sequence is TGTGCCAGCAGTTTAGACAGCTCCGAGCAGTACTTC.